The 21 T cell receptor beta chains given below trace back to one sample, sequenced in a study of cytomegalovirus exposure and HLA in healthy donors. The repertoire was sequenced with immunoSEQ multiplex PCR; TCRdb's copy has only in-frame clones and lacks some. The sample carries approximately 100,000 clones, around nine tenths recorded once. The material sequenced was PBMCs. The receptors derive from a woman in her twenties or thirties in good health and CMV-seronegative.

This clone was recorded only once. The chain recombines TRBV5-6 with TRBJ2-4; TRBD2 agrees at 8 bases. CDR1 and CDR2 (germline): SGHDT, YYEEEE. V gave up 7 bases and J gave up 3 bases; unmatched junction bases: 6. The CDR3 length is 14 residues. The CDR3 region is CASAPGGGKNIQYF. CDR3 coding DNA: TGTGCCAGCGCACCCGGGGGGGGCAAAAACATTCAGTACTTC.

This clone has more than one count but fewer than ten. Other DNA sequences in the same sample also yield this CDR3. The V gene is TRBV7-3, the J gene TRBJ1-6, with D unresolved. CDR1 and CDR2 (germline): SGHTA, FQGTGA. The CDR3 has 13 amino acids. The V and J ends lost 3 bases and 10 bases respectively, with 10 bases between them. The CDR3: CASSLRRGSPLHF. The CDR3, as DNA: TGTGCCAGCAGCTTGAGGCGAGGATCACCCCTCCACTTT.

This clone has only one observation. This sequence joins TRBV14 and TRBJ2-5; TRBD2 is a possible D gene (5 bases). This CDR3 has 12 residues. The germline V gene encodes CDR1 SGHDN and CDR2 FVKESK. V lost 1 base and J 8 bases, leaving 8 bases between the germline ends. This CDR3 reads CASSQGGPTQYF. The CDR3 DNA reads as TGTGCCAGCAGCCAAGGAGGGCCTACCCAGTACTTC.

The chain combines TRBV6-6 with TRBJ1-2; weak D call: TRBD1 (6 bases). Between the trimmed V and J ends, which lost 2 bases and 2 bases, there was a span of 15 bases. The germline CDR1 and CDR2 sequences are MNHNY and SVGAGI (reference sequence). The CDR3 extends over 16 amino acids. CDR3: CASSYASHRDNYGYTF. In nucleotides, the CDR3 is TGTGCCAGCAGTTACGCGTCGCACAGGGACAACTATGGCTACACCTTC.

DNA of the CDR3: TGTGCCAGCACCGGACTGGTTCCCTACAATGAGCAGTTCTTC. Amino acid sequence: CASTGLVPYNEQFF. The gene calls are TRBV7-9 and TRBJ2-1, with D maybe TRBD2 (5 bases). The length of the CDR3 is 14 residues. Germline V gene lookup returns CDR1 SEHNR and CDR2 FQNEAQ (reference sequence). The V end was cut by 7 bases, the J end by 2 bases, with 12 bases between.

This clone occurred once. V usage is TRBV18 and J usage is TRBJ1-6, with D possibly matching TRBD1 (6 bases). The CDR3 has 16 amino acids. The V end lost 2 bases, the J end lost 6 bases, and 14 bases lay between the germline ends. Germline V gene lookup returns CDR1 KGHSH and CDR2 LQKENI. In DNA, the CDR3 is TGTGCCAGCTCACCAAGGGGGTCGGGTAGTAATTCACCCCTCCACTTT. This translates into CASSPRGSGSNSPLHF. Together with reference TRBV18 and TRBJ1-6, the CDR3 gives the full variable domain: NAGVMQNPRHLVRRRGQEARLRCSPMKGHSHVYWYRQLPEEGLKFMVYLQKENIIDESGMPKERFSAEFPKEGPSILRIQQVVRGDSAAYFCASSPRGSGSNSPLHFGNGTRLTVT.

V and J are TRBV5-6 and TRBJ2-7; TRBD1 aligns across 9 bases. CDR1 and CDR2 (germline): SGHDT, YYEEEE. There are 15 residues in the CDR3. J gave up 5 bases and V 0 bases, and 6 bases lay outside the gene matches. CDR3 DNA: TGTGCCAGCAGCTTGGAGGGACAGGGAAAGCACGAGCAGTACTTC. Amino acids: CASSLEGQGKHEQYF. The full variable domain, in which reference TRBV5-6 and TRBJ2-7 provide the parts outside the CDR3, is DAGVTQSPTHLIKTRGQQVTLRCSPKSGHDTVSWYQQALGQGPQFIFQYYEEEERQRGNFPDRFSGHQFPNYSSELNVNALLLGDSALYLCASSLEGQGKHEQYFGPGTRLTVT.

J is TRBJ1-2 and V is TRBV7-2, with a weak D call TRBD1 (6 bases). The germline V gene has CDR1 SGHTA and CDR2 FQGNSA. The length of the CDR3 is 14 residues. The V gene lost 5 bases and the J gene lost 7 bases, with 17 bases spanning the gap. The CDR3 bases are TGTGCCAGCAGCCCCCAGTTAGAAGGGGGTGGCTACACCTTC. This gives the protein CASSPQLEGGGYTF.

The chain links TRBV9 to TRBJ2-3, with 11 bases fitting TRBD2. CDR1 is SGDLS, CDR2 YYNGEE, per germline. This CDR3 spans 16 amino acids. V lost 0 bases to trimming and J lost 1 base; unmatched junction nucleotides: 1. This CDR3 reads CASSVVAGGRTDTQYF. In DNA, the CDR3 is TGTGCCAGCAGCGTAGTAGCGGGAGGGCGCACAGATACGCAGTATTTT.

V usage is TRBV6-6 and J usage is TRBJ1-2; 11 nucleotides align to TRBD1. J was trimmed by 6 bases and V by 6 bases; bases with no gene match: 3. CDR3 length: 13 amino acids. CDR1 and CDR2 (germline): MNHNY, SVGAGI (reference sequence). CDR3 region: CASRGQGDDGYTF. In DNA, the CDR3 is TGTGCCAGCAGGGGACAGGGGGATGATGGCTACACCTTC.

The V call is TRBV7-6, the J call TRBJ1-2, with D possibly being TRBD1 (6 bases). This CDR3 region has 12 residues. Germline CDR1 and CDR2: SGHVS and FNYEAQ. Trimming took 5 bases from V and 8 from J, leaving 12 bases between them. CDR3 region: CASSPLGGGYTF. CDR3 nucleotide sequence: TGTGCCAGCAGCCCTTTAGGGGGAGGCTACACCTTC. The variable domain in full, completed from reference TRBV7-6 and TRBJ1-2, reads GAGVSQSPRYKVTKRGQDVALRCDPISGHVSLYWYRQALGQGPEFLTYFNYEAQQDKSGLPNDRFSAERPEGSISTLTIQRTEQRDSAMYRCASSPLGGGYTFGSGTRLTVV.

The chain joins TRBV7-2 to TRBJ2-1; 8 bases match TRBD2. The CDR3 spans 14 residues. With 2 bases clipped from V and 11 bases from J, the junction kept 8 bases outside the gene matches. Per the germline V gene, CDR1 is SGHTA and CDR2 is FQGNSA. CDR3: CASSLSRAGEKQFF. The DNA of the CDR3 is TGTGCCAGCAGCTTAAGTCGAGCGGGAGAGAAGCAGTTCTTC.

This chain uses TRBV6-1 with TRBJ1-1; D not certain. The CDR3 extends over 13 amino acids. Trimming shortened V by 2 bases and J by 5 bases, and 9 bases separated the two germline ends. Germline-derived CDR1 and CDR2 are MNHNS and SASEGT. The CDR3 here is CASSERGRTEAFF. CDR3 sequence (DNA): TGTGCCAGCAGTGAAAGAGGGCGAACTGAAGCTTTCTTT.

CDR3 amino acids: CASHAEDTIYF. CDR3 in DNA: TGTGCCAGTCATGCGGAAGACACCATATATTTT. J is TRBJ1-3 and V is TRBV19, with D hard to call. Trimming stripped 8 bases from V and 8 bases from J, with 10 bases between. Looked up from germline, CDR1 is LNHDA and CDR2 is SQIVND (reference sequence). The CDR3 runs to 11 residues.

V gene TRBV28 combines with J gene TRBJ1-4; possibly TRBD1 for D (5 bases). V was cut by 4 bases and J by 6 bases, with 18 bases left in between. CDR1 MDHEN and CDR2 SYDVKM come from the germline V gene. The CDR3 consists of 16 residues. This CDR3 is CASSSRGSPQDEKLFF. CDR3 coding DNA: TGTGCCAGCAGTTCCCGTGGTTCTCCACAGGATGAAAAACTGTTTTTT.

The chain uses TRBV2 and TRBJ2-7; no firm D call. Germline CDR1 is SNHLY and CDR2 is FYNNEI. The CDR3 length is 15 residues. V lost 6 bases, J lost 1 base, and 16 bases lay in between. CDR3 region: CASRNALTYSYEQYF. The DNA of the CDR3 is TGTGCCAGCAGAAACGCCTTGACATATTCCTACGAGCAGTACTTC.

This clone was seen a single time. This sequence joins TRBV6-1 and TRBJ2-5, with a tentative D call TRBD2 (6 bases). The CDR3 is made up of 14 amino acids. Germline values: CDR1 MNHNS, CDR2 SASEGT. V was shortened by 2 bases and J by 4 bases, with 11 bases between the two germline ends. The CDR3 loop reads CASSESGLPETQYF. The CDR3, as DNA: TGTGCCAGCAGTGAATCAGGACTACCAGAGACCCAGTACTTC.

This chain connects TRBV15 to TRBJ1-6, with D perhaps TRBD1 (5 bases). Germline V gene sequence: CDR1 LNHNV, CDR2 YYDKDF (reference sequence). V was clipped by 1 base and J by 5 bases, with 9 bases between them. CDR3 size: 15 residues. The CDR3 DNA follows: TGTGCCACCAGCAGAGGTGACAGCCATAATTCACCCCTCCACTTT. Translating it yields CATSRGDSHNSPLHF.

V is TRBV5-4 and J is TRBJ1-3; D gene uncertain. The CDR3 is 15 amino acids. V was trimmed by 0 bases and J by 1 base, leaving 8 bases between them. Germline-derived CDR1 and CDR2 are SGHNT and YYREEE (reference sequence). CDR3 sequence reads: CASSLGGVSGNTIYF. The CDR3 nucleotides read TGTGCCAGCAGCTTGGGGGGAGTATCTGGAAACACCATATATTTT.

V usage is TRBV27 and J usage is TRBJ2-2; a weak D match, TRBD2 (6 bases). This CDR3 spans 16 amino acids. CDR1 and CDR2 (germline): MNHEY, SMNVEV (reference sequence). Trimming stripped 6 bases from V and 3 bases from J, with 17 bases between. The CDR3 coding sequence is TGTGCCAGCAGGGGGCCAGGGACTCAGTACACCGGGGAGCTGTTTTTT. Protein: CASRGPGTQYTGELFF.

This sequence joins TRBV6-5 and TRBJ2-6; unclear D gene. Trimming removed 0 bases at V and 1 base at J, with 4 bases between. Germline CDR1 MNHEY, CDR2 SVGAGI. This CDR3 is built from 15 residues. The CDR3, as DNA: TGTGCCAGCAGTTACTCAATATCTGGGGCCAACGTCCTGACTTTC. Translation gives CASSYSISGANVLTF.